The entry below describes one TCR beta chain. Its antigen is as yet unknown. The naive CD8 fraction comprised CD45RO-negative cells positively selected for CCR7 and excluded terminally differentiated effector memory CD45RA+ cells. Every donor, a Caucasian adult, lived in Nashville, Tennessee. These data originate in a study of shared clonotypes between healthy human individuals. As for the study in general: CD4 naive and CD4 memory each took three plates per donor, while CD8 naive took two and CD8 memory one.

In the authors' workflow: From ImmunoSEQ came sequences covering only the junction and carrying no quality scores, so filtering differed. Assay: immunoSEQ multiplex PCR; the TCRdb copy retains only in-frame clones and omits some. The V and J calls and the clone size are those of that table, but D and trimming were determined from the DNA. The sample records 2 million or so clones, just under 95% being singletons. Study-wide findings and caveats: Although depth was large, rarefaction showed that sequencing of the sorted subsets was incomplete.

J lost 1 base, V lost 0 bases, and 8 bases had no gene match. CDR1 is MGHRA and CDR2 is YSYEKL in the germline V gene. The CDR3 is 17 residues long. The V gene is TRBV4-1, the J gene TRBJ2-7, with TRBD2 identical over 8 bases. The source material was naive CD8+ T cells sorted from blood. This receptor was identified in a man between 18 and 29 years old in good health. The CDR3 coding sequence is TGCGCCAGCAGCCAAGATCACCCCCGCGGGGGGTCCTACGAGCAGTACTTC. Protein: CASSQDHPRGGSYEQYF.